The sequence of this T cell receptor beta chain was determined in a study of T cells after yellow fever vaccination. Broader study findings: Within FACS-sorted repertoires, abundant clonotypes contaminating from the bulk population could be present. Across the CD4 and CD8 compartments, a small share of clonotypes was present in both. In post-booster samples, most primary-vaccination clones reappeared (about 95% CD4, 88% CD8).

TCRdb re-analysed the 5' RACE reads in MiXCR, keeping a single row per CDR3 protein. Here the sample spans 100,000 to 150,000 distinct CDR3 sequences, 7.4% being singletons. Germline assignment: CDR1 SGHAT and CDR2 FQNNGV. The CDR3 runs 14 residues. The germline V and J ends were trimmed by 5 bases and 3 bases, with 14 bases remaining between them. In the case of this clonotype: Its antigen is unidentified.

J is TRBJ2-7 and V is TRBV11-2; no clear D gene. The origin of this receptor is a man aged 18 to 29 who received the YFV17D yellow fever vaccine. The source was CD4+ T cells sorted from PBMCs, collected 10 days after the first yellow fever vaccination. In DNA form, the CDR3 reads TGTGCCAGCAGCCAAGGAACACGGTTCTACGAGCAGTACTTC. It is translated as CASSQGTRFYEQYF.